This record concerns one T cell receptor beta chain sequence. Its antigen is not known. This entry is derived from a study of T cells in Graves' hyperthyroidism and ophthalmopathy. Across the study: Any treatment followed the collection of peripheral blood at initial diagnosis.

Trimming took off 1 base at V and 7 bases at J, with 7 bases between the two ends. Germline-derived CDR1 and CDR2 are PRHDT and FYEKMQ (reference sequence). The CDR3 spans 12 residues. Study-wide results and caveats: Model-based prediction identified ophthalmopathy a median 6.5 months prior to its onset. A model of 13 V-J pairs discriminated ophthalmopathy from stable hyperthyroidism. Most thyroid clonotypes expanded above 0.001 were also detected in blood.

The investigators amplified TCR beta CDR3 regions from RNA transcripts. HTBI primers were the set used in a first-round RT-PCR of the TCR CDR3. MiXCR was run by TCRdb on the multiplex PCR reads, yielding one entry per CDR3 protein. The data contain approximately 300,000 distinct CDR3 sequences, approximately 17% of them seen just once; the ten biggest clones take up over 50%. This chain uses TRBV13 with TRBJ2-5; D unclear. The receptor was isolated from a woman in her sixties or seventies with Graves' ophthalmopathy. Sequencing was performed on blood. This chain's CDR3 is CASSLEPGTQYF. Written as DNA, the CDR3 is TGTGCCAGCAGCTTAGAGCCCGGGACCCAGTACTTC.